The 6 T cell receptor beta chains presented below share a single source sample, sequenced in a study of T cell responses to AZD1222 COVID-19 vaccine. The repertoire was sequenced with immunoSEQ multiplex PCR; TCRdb's copy has only in-frame clones and lacks some. The table shows roughly 200,000 clones, with approximately 92% occurring only once. This specimen was peripheral blood, taken 28 days after the second dose of the MenACWY control vaccine. The origin of the receptors is an adult who received the MenACWY meningococcal vaccine as a control.

V usage is TRBV19 and J usage is TRBJ2-3; no reliable D call. Germline V gene data show CDR1 as LNHDA and CDR2 as SQIVND (reference sequence). V was cut by 6 bases and J by 5 bases, with 12 bases left in between. The CDR3 totals 13 residues. DNA for the CDR3: TGTGCCAGTAGCACCCAAAAGGGAGATACGCAGTATTTT. Amino acid sequence: CASSTQKGDTQYF.

V and J are TRBV28 and TRBJ1-6, with D perhaps TRBD1 (5 bases). Trimming pared 4 bases from V and 4 bases from J, leaving 26 bases between. This CDR3 contains 20 residues. Germline CDR1 and CDR2: MDHEN and SYDVKM. This CDR3 reads CASSSPPQSGIRRYNSPLHF. CDR3 coding DNA: TGTGCCAGCAGTTCACCACCGCAGTCAGGGATTCGAAGATATAATTCACCCCTCCACTTT.

The J gene is TRBJ2-7, the V gene TRBV29-1, with TRBD1 matching 7 bases. Germline trimming cut 3 bases from V and 1 base from J; bases unmatched to any gene: 3. The CDR3 consists of 13 residues. Germline CDR1 SQVTM, CDR2 ANQGSEA. CDR3 in DNA: TGCAGCGTTGACGACAGGGTTTCCTACGAGCAGTACTTC. It is translated as CSVDDRVSYEQYF.

This clone has only one observation. The chain combines TRBV6-1 with TRBJ1-2; 9 bases are a match to TRBD1. CDR3 length equals 14 residues. V shed 2 bases and J 4 bases; nucleotides not matched to a gene: 2. CDR1 and CDR2 (germline): MNHNS, SASEGT. CDR3 coding DNA: TGTGCCAGCAGTGAAAGGACAGGGGTCTATGGCTACACCTTC. As protein: CASSERTGVYGYTF.

This rearrangement joins TRBV19 to TRBJ1-1; TRBD1 matches 7 bases. The CDR3 has 14 amino acids. The V segment lost 7 bases and the J segment 1 base; nucleotides outside the gene matches: 6. CDR1 LNHDA and CDR2 SQIVND come from the germline V gene (reference sequence). CDR3 loop: CASIRTGGNTEAFF. The CDR3 DNA is TGTGCCAGTATCAGGACAGGCGGGAACACTGAAGCTTTCTTT. The full variable domain, its missing parts supplied by reference TRBV19 and TRBJ1-1, is DGGITQSPKYLFRKEGQNVTLSCEQNLNHDAMYWYRQDPGQGLRLIYYSQIVNDFQKGDIAEGYSVSREKKESFPLTVTSAQKNPTAFYLCASIRTGGNTEAFFGQGTRLTVV.

The chain joins TRBV6-2 or TRBV6-3 to TRBJ2-7; D gene unclear. From germline, CDR1 is MNHEY and CDR2 SVGEGT. V was shortened by 6 bases and J by 6 bases, with 12 bases between the two germline ends. This CDR3 comprises 12 residues. Here the CDR3 DNA reads TGTGCCAGCAGCGAGGTATTCCGCGAGCAGTACTTC. Translation gives CASSEVFREQYF.